The entry that follows covers one T cell receptor beta chain sequence. Its antigen is unknown. CDR1 is GTSNPN and CDR2 is SVGIG in the germline V gene (reference sequence). The CDR3 is made up of 14 amino acids. With 0 bases removed from V and 7 bases from J, the gap between germline ends came to 15 bases. Repertoires were generated with immunoSEQ multiplex PCR, while TCRdb's copy carries only in-frame clones and drops some. Of 45,000 to 60,000 clones listed, approximately 80% are singletons. The sample belongs to a study of vaccination effects on CD4 cells after COVID-19. Study-wide background: With the ViraFEST assay, the study expanded antigen-specific CD4+ T cells using viral peptide pools, then sequenced them.

When around nine days of culture had elapsed, CD4+ T cells were isolated. The vaccine recipients had no prior SARS-CoV-2 infection, with negative nucleocapsid antibodies. General observations from the study: Few convalescent patients were included, and no early post-infection timepoints were sampled.

This chain connects TRBV30 to TRBJ2-5; D is perhaps TRBD1 (6 bases). The receptor comes from a human donor who received a COVID-19 vaccine. Sequences were derived from CD4+ T cells from PBMCs cultured without peptide, sampled before COVID-19 vaccination. CDR3 coding DNA: TGTGCCTGGAGTGTACATGGGGGCCGGGGGACCCAGTACTTC. Protein sequence: CAWSVHGGRGTQYF.